These T cell receptor beta chains were read from a single sample in a study of OX40 agonist ivuxolimab in advanced cancers. Here immunoSEQ multiplex PCR was the method, and the copy in TCRdb shows in-frame clones only, minus some. The sample shows some 130,000 clones, approximately 90% of them seen only once. The sample was CD4+ or CD8+ T cells sorted from blood, taken in a trial of the OX40 agonist ivuxolimab. These receptors all stem from an adult with an advanced solid tumor such as melanoma, head and neck, liver or kidney cancer. CDR3s include the opening cysteine and the closing phenylalanine or tryptophan. A D gene is named only where the DNA matches it firmly.

v_call,j_call,d_call,cdr3_aa
TRBV19,TRBJ2-2,TRBD1,CASLNRGTAGELFF
TRBV7-9,TRBJ1-6,TRBD1,CASSLEGTGRNSPLHF
TRBV5-1,TRBJ2-7,TRBD1,CASSPGQAIYEQYF
TRBV28,TRBJ1-2,.,CASTMGGALVQGGYTF
TRBV29-1,TRBJ1-2,TRBD1,CSAGQGGNYGYTF
TRBV5-4,TRBJ1-2,TRBD1,CASSFPGTVAAGPGYTF
TRBV18,TRBJ2-2,.,CASSPPAGRNTGELFF
TRBV19,TRBJ1-5,.,CASSPRGTYSNQPQHF
TRBV5-6,TRBJ1-5,.,CASSLSTVINQPQHF
TRBV7-9,TRBJ1-1,.,CASSPASVLMAFF
TRBV14,TRBJ2-1,TRBD1,CASSQEDRFYNEQFF
TRBV18,TRBJ1-5,.,CASSPGSQQPQHF
TRBV28,TRBJ1-4,.,CASSLQQEKLFF
TRBV28,TRBJ1-1,.,CASSPKMNTEAFF
TRBV5-1,TRBJ2-5,.,CASSTGTNQETQYF
TRBV4-2,TRBJ2-2,TRBD2,CASSQDPAGGSNTGELFF
TRBV5-1,TRBJ2-5,.,CASSLGLGYQETQYF
TRBV28,TRBJ2-1,TRBD2,CASIREGPGEQFF
TRBV2,TRBJ2-3,.,CASKIILSLRDTQYF
TRBV7-9,TRBJ2-1,.,CASRPYDRLSYNEQFF
TRBV4-2,TRBJ2-1,TRBD1,CASSQAGQGTPYNEQFF
TRBV4-1,TRBJ1-2,.,CASSQGGGNNYGYTF
TRBV28,TRBJ2-2,.,CASSLAPTGPGLGGANTGELFF
TRBV19,TRBJ2-1,TRBD2,CASSPQPGTSGRYNEQFF
TRBV6-5,TRBJ2-1,TRBD2,CASSYGLAGYNEQFF
TRBV5-1,TRBJ2-1,TRBD1,CASSQTGVNEQFF
TRBV7-2,TRBJ2-7,.,CASRQGYEQYF
TRBV7-2,TRBJ2-5,.,CASSLFDGQETQYF
TRBV19,TRBJ2-7,TRBD2,CASSIQRGYEQYF
TRBV5-1,TRBJ2-7,TRBD2,CASSLAGSSYEQYF
TRBV7-9,TRBJ2-1,TRBD2,CASSLVLAGHNEQFF
TRBV6-1,TRBJ1-1,.,CATNSRDTEAFF
TRBV28,TRBJ2-2,TRBD2,CASSPGGAYTGELFF
TRBV18,TRBJ1-5,.,CASSPGERQPQHF
TRBV25-1,TRBJ1-4,TRBD1,CASSELTGKGEKLFF
TRBV30,TRBJ2-2,.,CAWSVQIVNTGELFF
TRBV7-2,TRBJ1-1,.,CASSLITGNTEAFF
TRBV27,TRBJ1-5,.,CASSLSAMVPQHF
TRBV6-1,TRBJ2-3,TRBD2,CAIPSGASTDTQYF
TRBV5-1,TRBJ2-7,.,CASSLQDSAYEQYF
TRBV7-2,TRBJ1-1,TRBD1,CASSFGTGNTEAFF
TRBV14,TRBJ2-3,.,CASSQDAGARDTQYF
TRBV5-1,TRBJ2-6,.,CASSLAYSGANVLTF
TRBV7-3,TRBJ2-7,.,CASSLQGIVGEQYF
TRBV19,TRBJ2-1,.,CASTPRATSEQFF
TRBV6-1,TRBJ1-1,.,CASSRQDSNTEAFF
TRBV27,TRBJ2-7,TRBD2,CASSSLFTTSASYEQYF
TRBV6-1,TRBJ2-2,.,CASRFGQANTGELFF
TRBV18,TRBJ1-5,.,CASSPTAQGPQHF
TRBV11-3,TRBJ1-2,.,CASSVRTDRSGYTF
TRBV27,TRBJ1-1,.,CASSGRGVGTEAFF